These T cell receptor beta chains were read from a single sample in a study of identical twins. TCRdb fed the 5' RACE reads into MiXCR, producing one record per CDR3 protein. The table lists some 730,000 distinct CDR3 sequences, about 20% of them singletons. These data were also reused for a study on T cells expressing NK-cell markers.

The sequenced material came from PBMCs. These receptors were taken from a woman between 18 and 29 years old in good health. Each CDR3 is given with its conserved first and last residue. A D gene is named only where the DNA matches it firmly. Size tells how often a clone was seen (once, few, many) or the class of an expanded clone, and some rows leave it out.

CDR3aa	CDR3nt	v_gene	j_gene	abundance	d_gene
CAIKLGLGYEQYF	TGTGCCATCAAGCTGGGACTAGGTTACGAGCAGTACTTC	TRBV10-3	TRBJ2-7	NA	TRBD2
CASSLIAGGLLDTQYF	TGTGCCAGCAGCCTTATAGCGGGGGGGCTTCTGGATACGCAGTATTTT	TRBV7-6	TRBJ2-3	few	TRBD2
CASSLRSQASGELFF	TGCGCCAGCAGCTTGCGAAGTCAGGCCTCCGGGGAGCTGTTTTTT	TRBV5-1	TRBJ2-2	NA	NA
CSALNTGAIAKNIQYF	TGCAGTGCTCTTAATACCGGAGCAATCGCCAAAAACATTCAGTACTTC	TRBV20-1	TRBJ2-4	NA	NA
CSVESDSSYEQYF	TGCAGCGTTGAGTCGGACTCTTCCTACGAGCAGTACTTC	TRBV29-1	TRBJ2-7	few	NA
CASSPNTGQNQPQHF	TGTGCCAGCAGTCCTAATACAGGGCAGAATCAGCCCCAGCATTTT	TRBV12-3/TRBV12-4	TRBJ1-5	NA	NA
CASSFIRKGEQFF	TGTGCCAGCAGCTTTATCCGGAAGGGTGAGCAGTTCTTC	TRBV7-2	TRBJ2-1	NA	NA
CASSLDGSGAYEQYF	TGCGCCAGCAGCTTGGATGGTAGCGGAGCCTACGAGCAGTACTTC	TRBV5-1	TRBJ2-7	few	NA
CAISEQWEQYF	TGTGCCATCAGTGAACAGTGGGAGCAGTACTTC	TRBV10-3	TRBJ2-7	NA	NA
CASMGGQRIISGSYNEQFF	TGTGCCAGCATGGGCGGTCAGCGGATAATATCCGGCTCATACAATGAGCAGTTCTTC	TRBV7-8	TRBJ2-1	few	NA
CASSPLDRYNQPQHF	TGTGCCAGCAGCCCTCTCGACAGGTACAATCAGCCCCAGCATTTT	TRBV12-3/TRBV12-4	TRBJ1-5	few	NA
CAWMRGKWQFF	TGTGCCTGGATGAGAGGGAAATGGCAGTTCTTC	TRBV30	TRBJ2-1	NA	NA
CATSAGGSYNEQFF	TGTGCCACCAGTGCGGGAGGATCCTACAATGAGCAGTTCTTC	TRBV24-1	TRBJ2-1	many	TRBD2
CAISESEGLAAYEQYF	TGTGCCATCAGTGAGTCAGAGGGCCTAGCCGCCTACGAGCAGTACTTC	TRBV10-3	TRBJ2-7	NA	NA
CAITEGPGLYEQYF	TGTGCCATCACCGAGGGGCCGGGACTATACGAGCAGTACTTC	TRBV10-3	TRBJ2-7	few	TRBD2
CASSSTRAAVPRTQYF	TGTGCCAGCAGCTCGACCCGGGCAGCGGTCCCACGGACCCAGTACTTC	TRBV7-2	TRBJ2-5	NA	NA
CASSRGLASAYEQYF	TGTGCCAGCAGCCGTGGACTAGCGTCTGCCTACGAGCAGTACTTC	TRBV12-3/TRBV12-4	TRBJ2-7	NA	TRBD2
CASSYESGRGATSYNSPLHF	TGTGCCAGCAGTTACGAATCCGGCAGGGGCGCCACCTCCTATAATTCACCCCTCCACTTT	TRBV6-2/TRBV6-3	TRBJ1-6	many	NA
CASSYTGTAYEQYF	TGTGCCAGCAGCTATACCGGGACAGCCTACGAGCAGTACTTC	TRBV5-6	TRBJ2-7	few	TRBD1
CASSVSGTRGEQYF	TGTGCCAGCAGCGTTAGCGGAACAAGGGGCGAGCAGTACTTC	TRBV5-4	TRBJ2-7	NA	NA
CASIYGGTVGSPLHF	TGTGCCAGCATCTACGGGGGGACAGTTGGGTCACCCCTCCACTTT	TRBV6-1	TRBJ1-6	few	TRBD1
CASSPGGGHNEQFF	TGTGCCAGCAGTCCCGGGGGAGGCCACAATGAGCAGTTCTTC	TRBV6-2/TRBV6-3	TRBJ2-1	few	NA
CASRDRGMDTQYF	TGTGCCAGCCGGGACAGGGGAATGGATACGCAGTATTTT	TRBV27	TRBJ2-3	NA	TRBD1
CATSRGPQETQYF	TGTGCCACCAGCCGGGGACCTCAAGAGACCCAGTACTTC	TRBV15	TRBJ2-5	NA	NA
CASSFNNEQYF	TGTGCCAGCAGTTTTAACAACGAGCAGTACTTC	TRBV6-6	TRBJ2-7	few	NA
CASTTGATSYNEQFF	TGCGCCAGCACCACCGGGGCAACTTCCTACAATGAGCAGTTCTTC	TRBV5-1	TRBJ2-1	NA	NA
CASSVVIITDTQYF	TGCGCCAGCAGTGTGGTGATAATAACAGATACGCAGTATTTT	TRBV10-2	TRBJ2-3	once	NA
CAISDTADRPDENFF	TGTGCCATCAGTGATACGGCGGACAGGCCCGACGAGAATTTCTTC	TRBV10-3	TRBJ2-1	many	TRBD1
CASSREGTGIYEQYF	TGTGCCAGCAGCAGGGAAGGGACAGGTATTTACGAGCAGTACTTC	TRBV7-2	TRBJ2-7	few	TRBD1
CASSWSGRPDTQYF	TGTGCCAGCAGTTGGAGCGGGAGGCCGGATACGCAGTATTTT	TRBV6-5	TRBJ2-3	few	TRBD2
CASSLAGTSARAQYF	TGTGCCAGCAGTTTAGCCGGGACTAGCGCCCGGGCCCAGTACTTC	TRBV12-3/TRBV12-4	TRBJ2-5	NA	TRBD2
CASSLNRGLGSEAFF	TGCGCCAGCAGCTTAAATCGGGGGCTGGGGTCTGAAGCTTTCTTT	TRBV5-1	TRBJ1-1	few	NA
CAISDSRLAGGREQFF	TGTGCCATCAGTGACTCAAGACTAGCGGGGGGGCGGGAGCAGTTCTTC	TRBV10-3	TRBJ2-1	NA	TRBD2
CASSEFGLFGSEQFF	TGTGCCAGCAGTGAGTTCGGCCTTTTTGGGAGTGAGCAGTTCTTC	TRBV2	TRBJ2-1	once	NA
CASSLAVSGSVTGELFF	TGTGCCAGCAGTTTAGCGGTTAGCGGGAGTGTCACCGGGGAGCTGTTTTTT	TRBV12-3/TRBV12-4	TRBJ2-2	NA	TRBD2
CASSPQVNTEAFF	TGTGCCAGCAGCCCTCAGGTGAACACTGAAGCTTTCTTT	TRBV5-6	TRBJ1-1	NA	NA
CAISRDSDEQFF	TGTGCCATCAGCCGAGACAGCGATGAGCAGTTCTTC	TRBV10-3	TRBJ2-1	few	NA
CASSVPATNEQFF	TGTGCCAGCAGCGTTCCGGCAACAAATGAGCAGTTCTTC	TRBV9	TRBJ2-1	NA	NA
CASSLSQGRETQYF	TGTGCCAGCAGTCTCTCGCAGGGGCGGGAGACCCAGTACTTC	TRBV12-3/TRBV12-4	TRBJ2-5	NA	NA